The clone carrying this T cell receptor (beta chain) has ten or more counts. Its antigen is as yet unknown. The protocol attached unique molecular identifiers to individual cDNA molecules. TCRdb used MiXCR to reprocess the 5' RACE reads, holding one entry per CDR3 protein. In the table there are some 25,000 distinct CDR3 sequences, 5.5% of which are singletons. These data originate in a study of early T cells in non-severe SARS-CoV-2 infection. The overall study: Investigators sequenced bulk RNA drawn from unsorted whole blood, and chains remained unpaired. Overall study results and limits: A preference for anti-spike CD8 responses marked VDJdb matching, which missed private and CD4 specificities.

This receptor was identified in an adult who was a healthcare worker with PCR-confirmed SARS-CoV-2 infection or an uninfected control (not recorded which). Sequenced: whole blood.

CDR3 DNA: TGTGCCACCAGTGATTTGGACGGGTACGAGCAGTACTTC. Translation: CATSDLDGYEQYF. This chain joins TRBV24-1 and TRBJ2-7; D unclear. Germline lookup yields CDR1 KGHDR and CDR2 SFDVKD. Between the trimmed V and J ends, which lost 0 bases and 4 bases, there was a span of 6 bases. This CDR3 is built from 13 residues.